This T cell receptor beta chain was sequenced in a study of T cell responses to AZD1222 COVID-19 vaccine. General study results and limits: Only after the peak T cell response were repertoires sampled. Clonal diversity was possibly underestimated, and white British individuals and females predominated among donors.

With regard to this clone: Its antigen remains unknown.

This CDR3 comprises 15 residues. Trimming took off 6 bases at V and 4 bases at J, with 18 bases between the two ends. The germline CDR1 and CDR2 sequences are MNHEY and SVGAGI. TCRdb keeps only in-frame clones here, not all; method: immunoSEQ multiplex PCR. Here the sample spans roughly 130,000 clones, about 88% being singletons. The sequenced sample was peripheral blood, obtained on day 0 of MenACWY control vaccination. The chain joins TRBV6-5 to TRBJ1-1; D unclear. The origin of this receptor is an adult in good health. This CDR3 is CASSPPISPGTEAFF. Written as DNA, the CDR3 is TGTGCCAGCAGCCCCCCTATATCTCCCGGCACTGAAGCTTTCTTT.